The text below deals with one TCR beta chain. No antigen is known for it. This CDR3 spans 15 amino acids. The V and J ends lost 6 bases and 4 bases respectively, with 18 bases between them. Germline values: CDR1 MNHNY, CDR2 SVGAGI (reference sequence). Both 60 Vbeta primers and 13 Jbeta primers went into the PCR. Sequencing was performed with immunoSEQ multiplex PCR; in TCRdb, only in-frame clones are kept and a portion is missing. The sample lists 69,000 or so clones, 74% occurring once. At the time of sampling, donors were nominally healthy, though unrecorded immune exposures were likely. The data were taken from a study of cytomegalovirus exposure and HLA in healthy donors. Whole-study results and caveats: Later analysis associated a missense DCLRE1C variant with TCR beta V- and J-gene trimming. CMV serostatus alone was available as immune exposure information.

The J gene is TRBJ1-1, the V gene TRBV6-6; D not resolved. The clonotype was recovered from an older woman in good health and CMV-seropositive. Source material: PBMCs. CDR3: CASRKPGRRLTEAFF. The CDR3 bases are TGTGCCAGCAGAAAGCCGGGAAGAAGGCTCACTGAAGCTTTCTTT.